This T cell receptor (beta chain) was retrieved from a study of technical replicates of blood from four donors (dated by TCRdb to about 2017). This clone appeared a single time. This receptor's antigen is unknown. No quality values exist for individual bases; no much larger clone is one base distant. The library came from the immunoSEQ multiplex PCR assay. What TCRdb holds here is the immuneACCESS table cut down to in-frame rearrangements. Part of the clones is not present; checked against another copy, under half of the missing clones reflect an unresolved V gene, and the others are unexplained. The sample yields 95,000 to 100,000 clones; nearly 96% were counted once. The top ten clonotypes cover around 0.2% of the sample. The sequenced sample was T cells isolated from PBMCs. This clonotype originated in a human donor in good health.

The bases are TGTGCCAGCAGCTTCGGGACTAGCGGGGGAGATGAGCAGTTCTTC. The translation is CASSFGTSGGDEQFF. The chain was built from TRBV7-3 and TRBJ2-1, with 14 middle bases fitting TRBD2. V is pruned by 3 bases and J by 8 bases, leaving 3 bases of the junction without a gene match. CDR1 and CDR2, looked up from the germline V gene, are SGHTA and FQGTGA. Its CDR3 holds 15 amino acids, cysteine through phenylalanine. Only the CDR3 region is kept as DNA, spanning 45 bases read in frame from base 1. Supplemented by the reference TRBV7-3 and TRBJ2-1 proteins around the CDR3, the complete variable domain is GAGVSQTPSNKVTEKGKYVELRCDPISGHTALYWYRQSLGQGPEFLIYFQGTGAADDSGLPNDRFFAVRPEGSVSTLKIQRTERGDSAVYLCASSFGTSGGDEQFFGPGTRLTVL.